Shown below are 3 T cell receptor beta chains from a single sample sequenced in a study of blood T cell repertoires in COVID-19. Only in-frame clones appear in the TCRdb table, and some are missing; sequencing was by immunoSEQ multiplex PCR. The table has around 300,000 clones, around 83% seen once. The sequenced sample was peripheral blood. The receptors stem from a man aged 25-45 years with active or convalescent COVID-19.

Concerning this clone: An end of the junction differs from the germline gene, which may be a read error. The V call is TRBV29-1, the J call TRBJ2-1, with D possibly TRBD1 on 5 matching bases. There are 14 residues in the CDR3. Per the germline V gene, CDR1 is SQVTM and CDR2 is ANQGSEA. The CDR3 sequence: CGVQGIPSYNEQFF. CDR3 nucleotides: TGCGGCGTCCAGGGTATCCCCTCCTACAATGAGCAGTTCTTC.

V gene TRBV5-1 combines with J gene TRBJ2-3; weak D call: TRBD2 (5 bases). The CDR3 contains 14 residues. The germline gives CDR1 SGHRS, CDR2 YFSETQ. Trimming shortened V by 2 bases and J by 2 bases, and 9 bases separated the two germline ends. This CDR3 is CASSFGEDTDTQYF. CDR3 nucleotide sequence: TGCGCCAGCAGCTTCGGGGAAGACACAGATACGCAGTATTTT.

This clone was observed once. J is TRBJ1-5 and V is TRBV7-9; D uncertain. V was clipped by 6 bases and J by 6 bases, with 12 bases between them. Looked up from germline, CDR1 is SEHNR and CDR2 is FQNEAQ (reference sequence). This CDR3 contains 13 residues. CDR3 loop: CASSFGVGQPQHF. In DNA form, the CDR3 reads TGTGCCAGCAGTTTCGGGGTGGGTCAGCCCCAGCATTTT.